Below are 28 T cell receptor beta chains sequenced from a single sample in a study of cytomegalovirus exposure and HLA in healthy donors. Both 60 Vbeta primers and 13 Jbeta primers went into the PCR. Profiling relied on immunoSEQ multiplex PCR, and the TCRdb table lists in-frame clones only, not all of them. Of 97,000 or so clones listed, 60% to 80% were seen once; the top ten hold more than 9.5%. Sequenced: PBMCs. All receptors derive from a male donor in good health and CMV-seropositive.

The chain couples TRBV7-2 to TRBJ2-7, with a weak D call TRBD1 (6 bases). Germline V lookup: CDR1 SGHTA, CDR2 FQGNSA. CDR3 length equals 14 residues. V shed 5 bases and J shed 2 bases, with 13 bases lying between them. The chain's CDR3 is CASSLGQKTYEQYF. The CDR3 nucleotides read TGTGCCAGCAGCCTCGGACAGAAAACCTACGAGCAGTACTTC.

CDR3 loop: CASSQSDLREGTGELFF. The CDR3 DNA reads as TGCGCCAGCAGCCAGAGCGACTTGCGGGAGGGCACCGGGGAGCTGTTTTTT. The V gene is TRBV4-3, the J gene TRBJ2-2; 9 nucleotides line up with TRBD2. The CDR3 totals 17 residues. Trimming cost V 3 bases and J 4 bases; bases outside gene matches: 9. The germline gives CDR1 LGHNA, CDR2 YSLEER.

This chain joins TRBV7-2 and TRBJ2-1, with D possibly being TRBD2 (5 bases). V lost 1 base and J 9 bases, leaving 16 bases between the germline ends. The CDR3 consists of 15 residues. Per germline, CDR1 SGHTA and CDR2 FQGNSA. CDR3 sequence reads: CASSLGGSRAVEQFF. CDR3 nucleotide sequence: TGTGCCAGCAGCTTAGGTGGATCTCGAGCGGTTGAGCAGTTCTTC.

The CDR3 sequence is CASSSRTSGRGTDTQYF. The CDR3, as DNA: TGTGCCAGCAGCTCAAGGACTAGCGGGAGGGGGACAGATACGCAGTATTTT. V is TRBV7-2 and J is TRBJ2-3; 15 nucleotides align to TRBD2. V was pared by 4 bases and J by 3 bases, with 5 bases of the junction left unmatched. This CDR3 is 17 amino acids long. Per the germline V gene, CDR1 is SGHTA and CDR2 is FQGNSA.

The CDR3 region has the DNA TGTGCCTGGACTCGAGAGGTCTCTGGGGCCAACGTCCTGACTTTC. Residues: CAWTREVSGANVLTF. The chain joins TRBV30 to TRBJ2-6; D is unresolved. This CDR3 spans 15 amino acids. In germline, CDR1 is GTSNPN, CDR2 SVGIG (reference sequence). Trimming left V 4 bases short and J 0 bases short, with 10 bases between.

This clone was recorded a few times. V is TRBV4-3 and J is TRBJ2-1, with 8 bases aligning to TRBD2. The CDR3 contains 16 residues. Germline V lookup: CDR1 LGHNA, CDR2 YSLEER. Losses at the gene ends were 0 bases for V and 7 bases for J; bases not matched to a gene: 8. DNA for the CDR3: TGCGCCAGCAGCCAAGATGTCAGCGGGAGTAAAAATGAGCAGTTCTTC. It encodes CASSQDVSGSKNEQFF.

The V and J genes are TRBV19 and TRBJ1-2, with 8 bases fitting TRBD1. The V gene's germline CDR1 is LNHDA and CDR2 SQIVND (reference sequence). V was clipped by 3 bases and J by 8 bases; unmatched bases: 8. The CDR3 sequence is 14 residues long. The CDR3 is CASSMDRDRMGYTF. The CDR3 bases are TGTGCCAGTAGTATGGACAGGGATCGCATGGGCTACACCTTC. The variable domain in full, with the rest retrieved from reference TRBV19 and TRBJ1-2, is DGGITQSPKYLFRKEGQNVTLSCEQNLNHDAMYWYRQDPGQGLRLIYYSQIVNDFQKGDIAEGYSVSREKKESFPLTVTSAQKNPTAFYLCASSMDRDRMGYTFGSGTRLTVV.

The chain employs TRBV28 and TRBJ2-7, with 13 nucleotides matching TRBD2. Per the germline V gene, CDR1 is MDHEN and CDR2 is SYDVKM. The ends lost 5 bases at V and 2 bases at J; junction bases unmatched: 6. The CDR3 runs to 16 residues. In DNA, the CDR3 is TGTGCCAGCAGTCCCTCAACTAGCGGGAGGGCCTACGAGCAGTACTTC. It is translated as CASSPSTSGRAYEQYF.

This clone showed up just once. The chain has TRBV27 and TRBJ2-1; D not resolved. Trimming cost V 2 bases and J 6 bases, with 8 bases left between them. CDR3 length: 13 amino acids. Per germline, CDR1 MNHEY and CDR2 SMNVEV (reference sequence). The DNA of the CDR3 is TGTGCCAGCAGTTTAGGATACAGCAATGAGCAGTTCTTC. Protein: CASSLGYSNEQFF.

The CDR3, as DNA: TGTGCCAGCAGTTACGACAGGGGCAGCTCGGGATATGGCTACACCTTC. This gives the protein CASSYDRGSSGYGYTF. This chain links TRBV6-5 with TRBJ1-2, with TRBD1 matching 8 bases. V lost 2 bases and J lost 5; bases outside the gene matches: 10. Germline V gene lookup returns CDR1 MNHEY and CDR2 SVGAGI. The CDR3 is 16 amino acids.

This chain joins TRBV19 and TRBJ2-2; 7 nucleotides agree with TRBD1. Looked up from germline, CDR1 is LNHDA and CDR2 is SQIVND (reference sequence). This CDR3 region has 15 residues. V trimming: 3 bases; J trimming: 4 bases; junction bases outside the gene matches: 5. The chain's CDR3 is CASSIPGQTTGELFF. The CDR3 DNA reads as TGTGCCAGTAGTATTCCGGGACAGACCACCGGGGAGCTGTTTTTT. The whole variable domain, filled in from reference TRBV19 and TRBJ2-2, reads DGGITQSPKYLFRKEGQNVTLSCEQNLNHDAMYWYRQDPGQGLRLIYYSQIVNDFQKGDIAEGYSVSREKKESFPLTVTSAQKNPTAFYLCASSIPGQTTGELFFGEGSRLTVL.

This clone occurred once. The chain combines TRBV7-2 with TRBJ2-5; 7 nucleotides align to TRBD2. Germline V gives CDR1 SGHTA, CDR2 FQGNSA. The CDR3 sequence is 16 residues long. Germline trimming cut 6 bases from V and 7 bases from J; bases unmatched to any gene: 17. The CDR3, as DNA: TGTGCCAGCAGTTCTAGCGGCCTAGTCGGGGGAGGGACCCAGTACTTC. This sequence encodes CASSSSGLVGGGTQYF. The full variable domain, with the rest looked up from reference TRBV7-2 and TRBJ2-5, is GAGVSQSPSNKVTEKGKDVELRCDPISGHTALYWYRQSLGQGLEFLIYFQGNSAPDKSGLPSDRFSAERTGGSVSTLTIQRTQQEDSAVYLCASSSSGLVGGGTQYFGPGTRLLVL.

Only a few counts were recorded for this clone. The chain employs TRBV5-1 and TRBJ2-5; tentatively, D is TRBD1 (5 bases). The CDR3 consists of 13 residues. Germline V gene data show CDR1 as SGHRS and CDR2 as YFSETQ. V shed 0 bases and J shed 3 bases, with 6 bases lying between them. The chain's CDR3 is CASSLAREETQYF. The CDR3 DNA reads as TGCGCCAGCAGCTTGGCCAGGGAAGAGACCCAGTACTTC.

The chain has TRBV28 and TRBJ2-4; TRBD1 matches 11 bases. Germline V gene data show CDR1 as MDHEN and CDR2 as SYDVKM. Trimming took 8 bases from V and 5 from J; bases not matched to a gene: 5. The CDR3 totals 14 residues. CDR3 DNA: TGTGCCAGCGTTGGGACAGGGGGAGAAAACATTCAGTACTTC. This gives the protein CASVGTGGENIQYF.

The CDR3 loop is CASSQIFRQVFCDEQFF. In DNA, the CDR3 is TGTGCCAGCAGCCAAATTTTCCGGCAGGTATTTTGCGATGAGCAGTTCTTC. The rearrangement links TRBV14 to TRBJ2-1; unclear D gene. Trimming took 2 bases from V and 8 from J, leaving 22 bases between them. The germline V gene has CDR1 SGHDN and CDR2 FVKESK. This CDR3 is built from 17 residues.

This chain connects TRBV9 to TRBJ2-7; 16 bases align to TRBD2. Germline trimming cut 5 bases from V and 5 bases from J; bases unmatched to any gene: 7. From germline, CDR1 is SGDLS and CDR2 YYNGEE. The CDR3 has 16 residues. DNA for the CDR3: TGTGCCAGCAGTGTGGGACTAGCGGGAGGGTCCGACGAGCAGTACTTC. Its translation: CASSVGLAGGSDEQYF.

V and J are TRBV6-1 and TRBJ1-1; perhaps TRBD1 as D (5 bases). V was cut by 4 bases and J by 3 bases, with 9 bases left in between. The V gene's germline CDR1 is MNHNS and CDR2 SASEGT. The CDR3 extends over 13 amino acids. The DNA of the CDR3 is TGTGCCAGCAGTGGCCCCAGGGACACTGAAGCTTTCTTT. Translating gives CASSGPRDTEAFF.

J is TRBJ2-5 and V is TRBV7-9; the match to TRBD2 covers 10 bases. The CDR3 is 16 amino acids. Germline CDR1 SEHNR, CDR2 FQNEAQ (reference sequence). Trimming took 5 bases from V and 0 from J; bases not matched to a gene: 6. CDR3 nucleotide sequence: TGTGCCAGCAGCCCCGGACTAGCGGTGTACCAAGAGACCCAGTACTTC. It yields the protein CASSPGLAVYQETQYF.

This chain links TRBV28 with TRBJ2-7; 8 nucleotides align to TRBD2. Germline CDR1 MDHEN, CDR2 SYDVKM. The CDR3 extends over 12 amino acids. The trim removed 9 bases at V and 5 bases at J, leaving 6 bases unmatched. CDR3: CASGAGGDEQYF. DNA of the CDR3: TGTGCCAGTGGCGCGGGGGGAGACGAGCAGTACTTC.

This sequence joins TRBV6-1 and TRBJ1-2; D unresolved. Germline assignment: CDR1 MNHNS and CDR2 SASEGT. The CDR3 extends over 13 amino acids. V was clipped by 1 base and J by 3 bases, with 6 bases between them. CDR3 nucleotides: TGTGCCAGCAGTGAAGGGTTAGACTATGGCTACACCTTC. This gives the protein CASSEGLDYGYTF.

This chain uses TRBV23-1 with TRBJ2-1, with TRBD2 identical over 8 bases. TRBV23-1 is filed as an ORF, its function uncertain. J was trimmed by 0 bases and V by 2 bases; bases with no gene match: 6. The CDR3 is 17 amino acids. CDR3 protein: CASSQPGGTVSYNEQFF. DNA for the CDR3: TGCGCCAGCAGTCAACCGGGGGGGACGGTCTCCTACAATGAGCAGTTCTTC.

This clone was counted only a few times. The CDR3 coding sequence is TGTGCCAGCAGTTTTAGCGGGAGGGCCACCGGGGAGCTGTTTTTT. Protein: CASSFSGRATGELFF. The chain combines TRBV6-6 with TRBJ2-2; 11 nucleotides match TRBD2. The J segment lost 4 bases and the V segment lost 4 bases, leaving 2 bases of the junction unmatched. In germline, CDR1 is MNHNY, CDR2 SVGAGI (reference sequence). The CDR3 runs to 15 residues.

This sequence joins TRBV19 and TRBJ1-5; TRBD1 matches 7 bases. V dropped 5 bases and J dropped 0; count of bases not matched to a gene: 7. From germline, CDR1 is LNHDA and CDR2 SQIVND (reference sequence). This CDR3 has 16 residues. The CDR3 DNA reads as TGTGCCAGTAGTCCGGGACAGTTTAATAGCAATCAGCCCCAGCATTTT. Amino acids: CASSPGQFNSNQPQHF.

V usage is TRBV5-6 and J usage is TRBJ1-4, with D perhaps matching TRBD1 (5 bases). The germline gives CDR1 SGHDT, CDR2 YYEEEE. Trimming stripped 0 bases from V and 6 bases from J, with 9 bases between. This CDR3 has 14 amino acids. Here the CDR3 DNA reads TGTGCCAGCAGCTTGGTCGGGGACTATGAAAAACTGTTTTTT. As protein: CASSLVGDYEKLFF.

This clone has only a few counts. The chain is built from TRBV9 and TRBJ1-3; D gene uncertain. V was trimmed by 4 bases and J by 0 bases, leaving 8 bases between them. This CDR3 is 14 amino acids long. CDR1 is SGDLS and CDR2 is YYNGEE in the germline V gene. This CDR3 is CASSPTYSGNTIYF. CDR3 sequence (DNA): TGTGCCAGCAGCCCTACTTACTCTGGAAACACCATATATTTT. Using reference TRBV9 and TRBJ1-3 for the parts outside the CDR3, the full variable domain is DSGVTQTPKHLITATGQRVTLRCSPRSGDLSVYWYQQSLDQGLQFLIQYYNGEERAKGNILERFSAQQFPDLHSELNLSSLELGDSALYFCASSPTYSGNTIYFGEGSWLTVV.

The chain couples TRBV6-5 to TRBJ2-7; 8 bases fit TRBD1. This CDR3 is 16 amino acids long. Germline-derived CDR1 and CDR2 are MNHEY and SVGAGI. J was trimmed by 4 bases and V by 0 bases; bases with no gene match: 8. Written as DNA, the CDR3 is TGTGCCAGCAGTTACTCGAAGTCCAGGGGGCTTTACGAGCAGTACTTC. Its protein is CASSYSKSRGLYEQYF.

The CDR3 loop is CASSGASWWETQYF. CDR3 DNA sequence: TGTGCCAGCAGTGGAGCTAGCTGGTGGGAGACCCAGTACTTC. The chain recombines TRBV2 with TRBJ2-5, with a weak D call TRBD2 (5 bases). Per the germline V gene, CDR1 is SNHLY and CDR2 is FYNNEI. The CDR3 has 14 residues. Trimming took off 4 bases at V and 5 bases at J, with 14 bases between the two ends.

This clone was detected only once. The chain carries TRBV5-1 and TRBJ2-7, with 9 positions matching TRBD1. Trimming removed 3 bases from V and 4 bases from J; junction bases left unmatched: 20. Germline CDR1 and CDR2: SGHRS and YFSETQ. This CDR3 is built from 19 residues. The CDR3 region is CASSYPAGTGNLRMYEQYF. The CDR3 DNA reads TGCGCCAGCAGCTACCCCGCCGGGACAGGGAATCTTCGGATGTACGAGCAGTACTTC.